This T cell receptor beta chain stems from a study of Graves' ophthalmopathy and Graves' hyperthyroidism. CDR1 is MNHEY and CDR2 is SVGEGT in the germline V gene. The CDR3 has 13 residues. Trimming left V 5 bases short and J 0 bases short, with 7 bases between. RNA transcripts provided the template for amplifying TCR beta CDR3 regions. Second-round multiplex PCR came after first-round RT-PCR with HTBI primers. A single record per CDR3 protein comes from TCRdb applying MiXCR to the multiplex PCR reads. The sample holds around 340,000 distinct CDR3 sequences, about 17% seen once. The source is an adult man with Graves' ophthalmopathy. The sequenced sample consisted of peripheral blood. The V and J genes are TRBV6-2 or TRBV6-3 and TRBJ2-5; D is unresolved. CDR3 in DNA: TGTGCCAGCAGTGAGACAAACCAAGAGACCCAGTACTTC. Its protein product is CASSETNQETQYF.